Shown below are 5 T cell receptor beta chains from a single sample sequenced in a study of CD8 T cells in ankylosing spondylitis. Findings of the study overall: Seemingly characteristic of ankylosing spondylitis blood was a TCR beta motif consisting of several highly homologous variants.

TCRdb independently ran MiXCR on the 5' RACE reads; one entry per CDR3 protein. The profile shows roughly 370,000 distinct CDR3 sequences, under 25% of them singletons. Their antigens are not known. Sequenced: blood, either unsorted or a sorted T cell fraction (not recorded which). These receptors all come from a male donor with ankylosing spondylitis.

This clonotype turned up a few times. The chain links TRBV20-1 to TRBJ1-5; D is unresolved. V lost 3 bases and J 2 bases, leaving 14 bases between the germline ends. The CDR3 is 15 amino acids. Per the germline V gene, CDR1 is DFQATT and CDR2 is SNEGSKA (reference sequence). As DNA, the CDR3 is TGCAGTGCTAGGAAGTGGGAGAGACGCAATCAGCCCCAGCATTTT. Translated: CSARKWERRNQPQHF.

This chain uses TRBV5-5 with TRBJ2-2; no clear D gene. The V and J ends lost 3 bases and 0 bases respectively, with 6 bases between them. The CDR3 consists of 14 residues. Germline V gene lookup returns CDR1 SGHKS and CDR2 YYEKEE (reference sequence). CDR3 nucleotide sequence: TGTGCCAGCAGCTGGAACTCGAACACCGGGGAGCTGTTTTTT. Protein sequence: CASSWNSNTGELFF.

The chain couples TRBV28 to TRBJ2-7; 11 bases agree with TRBD1. CDR1 is MDHEN, CDR2 SYDVKM, per germline. After removal of 7 bases from V and 5 bases from J, the junction contained 4 bases not matched to a gene. The CDR3 consists of 13 residues. In DNA form, the CDR3 reads TGTGCCAGCACATGGACAGGGGGCCACGAGCAGTACTTC. It codes for CASTWTGGHEQYF.

J is TRBJ1-4 and V is TRBV12-3 or TRBV12-4; tentatively, D is TRBD1 (6 bases). The CDR3 runs to 14 residues. The germline V and J ends were trimmed by 4 bases and 7 bases, with 13 bases remaining between them. The CDR3 spells CASSSGVVGEKLFF. CDR3 sequence (DNA): TGTGCCAGCAGTTCAGGGGTGGTAGGTGAAAAACTGTTTTTT.

This clonotype was counted only a few times. The chain has TRBV7-6 and TRBJ2-3; TRBD2 agrees at 9 bases. This CDR3 is 16 amino acids long. Germline V CDR1 and CDR2: SGHVS, FNYEAQ. J gave up 0 bases and V 1 base, and 2 bases lay outside the gene matches. CDR3 sequence reads: CASSLGAGGSTDTQYF. The CDR3 DNA reads as TGTGCCAGCAGCTTAGGAGCGGGAGGCAGCACAGATACGCAGTATTTT.